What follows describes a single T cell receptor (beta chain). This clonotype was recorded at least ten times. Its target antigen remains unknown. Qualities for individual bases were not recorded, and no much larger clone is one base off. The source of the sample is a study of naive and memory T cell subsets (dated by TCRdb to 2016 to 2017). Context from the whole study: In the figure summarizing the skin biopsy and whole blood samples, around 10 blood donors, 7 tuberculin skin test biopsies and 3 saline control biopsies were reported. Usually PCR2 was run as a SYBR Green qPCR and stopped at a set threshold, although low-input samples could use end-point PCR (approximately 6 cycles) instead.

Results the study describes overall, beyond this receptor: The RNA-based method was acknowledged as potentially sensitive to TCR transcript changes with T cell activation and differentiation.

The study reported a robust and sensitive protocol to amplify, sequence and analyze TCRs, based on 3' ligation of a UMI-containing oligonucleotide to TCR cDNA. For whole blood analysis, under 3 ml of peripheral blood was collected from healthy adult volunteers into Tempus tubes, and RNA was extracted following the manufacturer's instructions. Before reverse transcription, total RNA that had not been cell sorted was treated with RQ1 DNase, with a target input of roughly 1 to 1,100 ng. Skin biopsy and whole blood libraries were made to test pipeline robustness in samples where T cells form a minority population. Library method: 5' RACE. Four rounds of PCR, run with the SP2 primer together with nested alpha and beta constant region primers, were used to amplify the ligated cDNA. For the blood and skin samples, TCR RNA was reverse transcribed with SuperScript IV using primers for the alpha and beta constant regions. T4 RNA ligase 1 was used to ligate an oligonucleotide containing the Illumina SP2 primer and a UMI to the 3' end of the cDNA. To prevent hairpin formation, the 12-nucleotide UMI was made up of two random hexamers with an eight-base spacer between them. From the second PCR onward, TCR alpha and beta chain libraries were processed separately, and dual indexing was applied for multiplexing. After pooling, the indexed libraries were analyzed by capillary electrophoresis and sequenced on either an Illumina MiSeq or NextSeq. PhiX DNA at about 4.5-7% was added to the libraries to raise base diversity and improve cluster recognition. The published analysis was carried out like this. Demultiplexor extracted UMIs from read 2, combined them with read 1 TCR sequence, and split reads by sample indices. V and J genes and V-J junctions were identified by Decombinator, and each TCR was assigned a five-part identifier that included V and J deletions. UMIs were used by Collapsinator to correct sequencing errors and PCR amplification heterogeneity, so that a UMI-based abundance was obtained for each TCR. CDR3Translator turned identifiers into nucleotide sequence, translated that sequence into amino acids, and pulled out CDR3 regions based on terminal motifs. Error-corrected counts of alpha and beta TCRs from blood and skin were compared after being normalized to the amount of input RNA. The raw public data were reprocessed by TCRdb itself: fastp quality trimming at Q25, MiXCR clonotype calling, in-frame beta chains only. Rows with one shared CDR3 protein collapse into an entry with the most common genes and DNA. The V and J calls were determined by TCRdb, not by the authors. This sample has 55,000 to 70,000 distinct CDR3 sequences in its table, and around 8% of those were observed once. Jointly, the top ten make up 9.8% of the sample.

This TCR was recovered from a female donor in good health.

The DNA sequence is given as TGTGCCAGCAGTTTAATGAACACTGAAGCTTTCTTT. Protein translation: CASSLMNTEAFF. This chain is built from TRBV12-3 or TRBV12-4 and TRBJ1-1, with the D gene uncertain. Measured from the cysteine to the phenylalanine, the CDR3 is 12 residues long. The entry retains the CDR3 DNA only, 36 bases that are in frame from base 1. V and J are truncated by 2 bases and 0 bases respectively, leaving an intervening sequence of 1 base.